This is a list of T cell receptor beta chains from one sample in a study of Graves' ophthalmopathy and Graves' hyperthyroidism. TCRdb reanalysed the multiplex PCR reads using MiXCR and keeps one entry per CDR3 protein. The repertoire holds over a million distinct CDR3 sequences, roughly two fifths seen once, with 8.5% to 14% in the top ten. Sequencing input: peripheral blood or thyroid tissue (not recorded which). These receptors were obtained from an adult man with Graves' hyperthyroidism. Each CDR3 is given with its conserved first and last residue. Fields, in order: D gene, clone size, J gene, V gene, CDR3 DNA, CDR3 protein. D genes are given only for firm matches. Size tells how often a clone was seen (once, few, many) or the class of an expanded clone, and some rows leave it out.

d_call: .
clone_size: .
j_call: TRBJ1-2
v_call: TRBV29-1
cdr3_nt: TGCAGCTTAGCCGGGGGGAACCGACAAGACTATGGCTACACCTTC
cdr3_aa: CSLAGGNRQDYGYTF

d_call: TRBD2
clone_size: many
j_call: TRBJ2-7
v_call: TRBV7-9
cdr3_nt: TGTGCCAGCAGCGCGAGACTAGCGGGTAGCTCCTACGAGCAGTACTTC
cdr3_aa: CASSARLAGSSYEQYF

d_call: .
clone_size: .
j_call: TRBJ2-5
v_call: TRBV27
cdr3_nt: TGTGCCAGCAGGCGGGAAAGTGTGAGGGGAGAGACCCAGTACTTC
cdr3_aa: CASRRESVRGETQYF

d_call: TRBD1
clone_size: few
j_call: TRBJ1-2
v_call: TRBV9
cdr3_nt: TGTGCCAGCATGACAGGGGCGAACTATGGCTACACCTTC
cdr3_aa: CASMTGANYGYTF

d_call: .
clone_size: .
j_call: TRBJ1-5
v_call: TRBV2
cdr3_nt: TGTGCCAGCAGTGTCCCGGGACATCGGCAGCCCCAGCATTTT
cdr3_aa: CASSVPGHRQPQHF

d_call: TRBD2
clone_size: .
j_call: TRBJ2-7
v_call: TRBV5-5
cdr3_nt: TGTGCCAGCAGCAGAAATAGCGGGAGTCCTTCCTACGAGCAGTACTTC
cdr3_aa: CASSRNSGSPSYEQYF

d_call: .
clone_size: .
j_call: TRBJ1-6
v_call: TRBV7-4
cdr3_nt: TGTGCCAGCAGCTCCGTTTATTCACCCCTCCACTTT
cdr3_aa: CASSSVYSPLHF

d_call: TRBD1
clone_size: many
j_call: TRBJ1-1
v_call: TRBV4-3
cdr3_nt: TGCGCCAGCAGCCAAGGGGGGGACAGCGAAGCTTTCTTT
cdr3_aa: CASSQGGDSEAFF

d_call: .
clone_size: .
j_call: TRBJ2-2
v_call: TRBV7-2
cdr3_nt: TGTGCCAGCAGCCCGTTATTCCCCTCAGTGACTGGCGGGGAGCTGTTTTTT
cdr3_aa: CASSPLFPSVTGGELFF

d_call: .
clone_size: .
j_call: TRBJ1-2
v_call: TRBV29-1
cdr3_nt: TGCAGCGTCACCGAGGGGATCTATGGCTACACCTTC
cdr3_aa: CSVTEGIYGYTF

d_call: .
clone_size: .
j_call: TRBJ1-6
v_call: TRBV5-1
cdr3_nt: TGCGCCAGCAGCTTGGGACAGTTGGATTCACCCCTCCACTTT
cdr3_aa: CASSLGQLDSPLHF

d_call: .
clone_size: many
j_call: TRBJ1-5
v_call: TRBV7-2
cdr3_nt: TGTGCCAGCAGCTTTGATTTGATCCGTGGTAGCAATCAGCCCCAGCATTTT
cdr3_aa: CASSFDLIRGSNQPQHF

d_call: .
clone_size: many
j_call: TRBJ2-2
v_call: TRBV24-1
cdr3_nt: TGTGCCACCAGTACAGGGACCAACACCGGGGAGCTGTTTTTT
cdr3_aa: CATSTGTNTGELFF

d_call: TRBD2
clone_size: few
j_call: TRBJ2-7
v_call: TRBV7-9
cdr3_nt: TGTGCCAGCAGCCCAGCGGGGGTACCGTCCTACGAGCAGTACTTC
cdr3_aa: CASSPAGVPSYEQYF

d_call: .
clone_size: many
j_call: TRBJ1-5
v_call: TRBV20-1
cdr3_nt: TGCAGTGCTAGAGATCGAGGCCAGGATCAGCCCCAGCATTTT
cdr3_aa: CSARDRGQDQPQHF

d_call: .
clone_size: many
j_call: TRBJ2-7
v_call: TRBV29-1
cdr3_nt: TGCAGCGTTGCTGGGACCTACTACGAGCAGTACTTC
cdr3_aa: CSVAGTYYEQYF

d_call: .
clone_size: many
j_call: TRBJ1-2
v_call: TRBV25-1
cdr3_nt: TGTGCCAGCAGTGGCGGGGGGAATGGCTACACCTTC
cdr3_aa: CASSGGGNGYTF

d_call: .
clone_size: .
j_call: TRBJ1-5
v_call: TRBV25-1
cdr3_nt: TGTGCCTGGAGTGTACGTACGGTTAGCAATCAGCCCCAGCATTTT
cdr3_aa: CAWSVRTVSNQPQHF

d_call: .
clone_size: .
j_call: TRBJ1-2
v_call: TRBV7-8
cdr3_nt: TGTGCCAGCAGCACCCAAGGGACGGGGAGAGGAGGCTACACCTTC
cdr3_aa: CASSTQGTGRGGYTF

d_call: .
clone_size: many
j_call: TRBJ1-3
v_call: TRBV6-1
cdr3_nt: TGTGCCAGCAGCACCCAGGAAAACACCATATATTTT
cdr3_aa: CASSTQENTIYF

d_call: TRBD1
clone_size: few
j_call: TRBJ1-3
v_call: TRBV6-1
cdr3_nt: TGTGCCAGCAGTGCCACACTATCCGGGACAGCTGGAAACACCATATATTTT
cdr3_aa: CASSATLSGTAGNTIYF

d_call: .
clone_size: many
j_call: TRBJ2-7
v_call: TRBV5-1
cdr3_nt: TGCGCCAGCAGCTTGGCGGGGGGCAGTTACTACGAGCAGTACTTC
cdr3_aa: CASSLAGGSYYEQYF

d_call: .
clone_size: many
j_call: TRBJ2-7
v_call: TRBV10-1
cdr3_nt: TGCGCCAGCAGTGAGTATAAACCCGGGATTTCCTACGAGCAGTACTTC
cdr3_aa: CASSEYKPGISYEQYF

d_call: TRBD1
clone_size: .
j_call: TRBJ1-2
v_call: TRBV28
cdr3_nt: TGTGCCAGCAGATCTGGACAGGGCCCTTATGGCTACACCTTC
cdr3_aa: CASRSGQGPYGYTF

d_call: .
clone_size: many
j_call: TRBJ2-5
v_call: TRBV2
cdr3_nt: TGTGCCAGCAGTGAAAGGCTAGCTGAGACCCAGTACTTC
cdr3_aa: CASSERLAETQYF

d_call: TRBD1
clone_size: .
j_call: TRBJ1-5
v_call: TRBV4-3
cdr3_nt: TGCGCCAGCAGCCAAACCCAAGGGACAGGGATGAATCAGCCCCAGCATTTT
cdr3_aa: CASSQTQGTGMNQPQHF

d_call: .
clone_size: .
j_call: TRBJ1-1
v_call: TRBV15
cdr3_nt: TGTGCCAGTAGTAGATCCCCCACCATGAACACTGAAGCTTTCTTT
cdr3_aa: CASSRSPTMNTEAFF

d_call: .
clone_size: few
j_call: TRBJ2-2
v_call: TRBV6-1
cdr3_nt: TGTGCCAGCAGCCCGGTGGGGGACACCGGGGAGCTGTTTTTT
cdr3_aa: CASSPVGDTGELFF

d_call: .
clone_size: many
j_call: TRBJ2-7
v_call: TRBV4-1
cdr3_nt: TGCGCCAGCAGCGACGGGACGCACGAGCAGTACTTC
cdr3_aa: CASSDGTHEQYF

d_call: TRBD1
clone_size: .
j_call: TRBJ1-5
v_call: TRBV20-1
cdr3_nt: TGCAGTGCTAGAGAGCGTACAGGGGGTGGCCAGCCCCAGCATTTT
cdr3_aa: CSARERTGGGQPQHF

d_call: .
clone_size: many
j_call: TRBJ1-6
v_call: TRBV10-3
cdr3_nt: TGTGCCAGCCGAGACTCCTATAATTCACCCCTCCACTTT
cdr3_aa: CASRDSYNSPLHF

d_call: TRBD2
clone_size: .
j_call: TRBJ2-5
v_call: TRBV10-3
cdr3_nt: TGTGCCAGCAGTTCCCTCATGGCGGGGGACCAAGAGACCCAGTACTTC
cdr3_aa: CASSSLMAGDQETQYF